This T cell receptor beta chain came from a study of blood T cell repertoires in COVID-19. As for the study in general: Whether acute or convalescent, the COVID-19 samples came from the United States, Italy and Spain. Sample material is recorded as cDNA or gDNA derived from T cells, B-cell-depleted T cells, or PBMCs.

The V gene's germline CDR1 is MNHEY and CDR2 SMNVEV (reference sequence). Trimming stripped 3 bases from V and 7 bases from J, with 15 bases between. The CDR3 is made up of 14 amino acids. In the original workflow: By means of reference gene primer amplification, nucleated cell counts were estimated. TCRdb's table, derived via immunoSEQ multiplex PCR, lists solely in-frame clones and lacks some. V and J calls and clone size are copied from that table; D and trimming were computed from the DNA. The data hold about 48,000 clones, with roughly 85% observed a single time. The gene calls are TRBV27 and TRBJ1-1, with D possibly being TRBD1 (5 bases). Sequences were obtained from peripheral blood. The clonotype was recovered from a woman older than 75 with acute or convalescent COVID-19. As DNA, the CDR3 is TGTGCCAGCAGTTTTAGTACAGGCGATTATGAAGCTTTCTTT. Protein sequence: CASSFSTGDYEAFF.